The 4 T cell receptor beta chains reported below all come from one sample, sequenced in a study of CD8 T cells in Susac syndrome. Random-hexamer reverse transcription was applied to roughly 0.45 to 1 ug RNA. MiXCR, applied by TCRdb to the immunoSEQ multiplex PCR reads, yields one record per CDR3 protein. The sample yields 95,000 to 150,000 distinct CDR3 sequences, over 90% seen once. Sequenced sample: CD8+ T cells from PBMCs. These receptors all stem from a human donor with Susac syndrome.

The chain couples TRBV4-3 to TRBJ1-5; no reliable D call. The V gene lost 1 base and the J gene lost 4 bases, with 5 bases spanning the gap. The CDR3 is 13 residues long. CDR1 and CDR2 (germline): LGHNA, YSLEER. CDR3 sequence reads: CASSQAQNQPQHF. For the CDR3, the DNA is TGCGCCAGCAGCCAAGCCCAGAATCAGCCCCAGCATTTT.

This chain links TRBV6-5 with TRBJ2-6; D not certain. Germline V gene lookup returns CDR1 MNHEY and CDR2 SVGAGI. Deletions cut 5 bases from V and 3 bases from J, with 5 bases between. The CDR3 contains 13 residues. CDR3 nucleotides: TGTGCCAGCAGTGCGAATGGGGCCAACGTCCTGACTTTC. Encoded protein: CASSANGANVLTF.

Here the CDR3 reads CASHPTVGYGYTF. Written as DNA, the CDR3 is TGTGCCAGCCACCCTACCGTAGGCTATGGCTACACCTTC. V is TRBV27 and J is TRBJ1-2, with D uncertain. This CDR3 is built from 13 residues. V was clipped by 8 bases and J by 4 bases, with 14 bases between them. The germline V gene has CDR1 MNHEY and CDR2 SMNVEV (reference sequence).

The V gene is TRBV9, the J gene TRBJ1-6, with 9 bases aligning to TRBD1. The V gene end was trimmed by 3 bases and the J gene end by 8 bases; junction bases not matched to a gene: 6. The CDR3 length is 15 residues. CDR1 and CDR2 from the germline V gene are SGDLS and YYNGEE. DNA for the CDR3: TGTGCCAGCAGCGCCCGGGACAGGGATCATTCACCCCTCCACTTT. Its protein product is CASSARDRDHSPLHF.